Below, 20 T cell receptor beta chains from the same sample are listed, as sequenced in a study of response to subunit inactivated influenza vaccine. TCRdb analysed the RT-PCR reads with MiXCR anew, one entry per CDR3 protein. The sample lists roughly 500,000 distinct CDR3 sequences; roughly 27% were seen once. The sequenced sample was CD4+ T cells sorted from PBMCs, obtained around 5 days after vaccination. These receptors all come from a man aged 45-65 years who received an inactivated influenza vaccine.

This clonotype was recorded a few times. This chain joins TRBV6-1 and TRBJ2-1, with 8 bases aligning to TRBD2. The CDR3 extends over 16 amino acids. Per the germline V gene, CDR1 is MNHNS and CDR2 is SASEGT. The ends lost 8 bases at V and 0 bases at J; junction bases unmatched: 9. DNA for the CDR3: TGTGCCAGCGGGCCTACGAGCGGGAGCTCCTACAATGAGCAGTTCTTC. Its protein is CASGPTSGSSYNEQFF.

This clonotype was counted many times. The chain couples TRBV3-1 to TRBJ2-5, with TRBD2 identical over 11 bases. The CDR3 has 18 residues. The germline gives CDR1 LGHDT, CDR2 YNNKEL (reference sequence). After removal of 2 bases from V and 1 base from J, the junction contained 9 bases not matched to a gene. The DNA of the CDR3 is TGTGCCAGCAGCCAACCGGGGTCTGGGACTAGCGGCCAAGAGACCCAGTACTTC. Amino acids: CASSQPGSGTSGQETQYF.

Only a few counts were recorded for this clonotype. The V and J genes are TRBV6-6 and TRBJ2-2, with a possible D match to TRBD1 (5 bases). The CDR3 covers 13 residues. From germline, CDR1 is MNHNY and CDR2 SVGAGI (reference sequence). The germline V and J ends were trimmed by 7 bases and 5 bases, with 11 bases remaining between them. CDR3 in amino acids: CASNIRQTGELFF. The CDR3 coding sequence is TGTGCCAGCAATATACGACAGACCGGGGAGCTGTTTTTT.

The J gene is TRBJ2-7, the V gene TRBV7-9; 8 bases fit TRBD2. The CDR3 totals 15 residues. The junction had 11 bases not matched to a gene; V was cut back by 6 bases and J by 4 bases. Germline CDR1 and CDR2: SEHNR and FQNEAQ (reference sequence). DNA of the CDR3: TGTGCCAGCAGTTCCGGTCGGGGGGGCTGGTACGAGCAGTACTTC. This encodes CASSSGRGGWYEQYF.

The chain joins TRBV6-2 or TRBV6-3 to TRBJ2-1; TRBD2 matches 10 bases. V trimming: 6 bases; J trimming: 2 bases; junction bases outside the gene matches: 7. Looked up from germline, CDR1 is MNHEY and CDR2 is SVGEGT. The CDR3 totals 16 residues. The CDR3 bases are TGTGCCAGCAGACCTATAGCGGGAGGTCCCTACAATGAGCAGTTCTTC. Translated: CASRPIAGGPYNEQFF.

This clonotype has more than one count but fewer than ten. This rearrangement joins TRBV7-2 to TRBJ2-3; D is perhaps TRBD1 (6 bases). Germline lookup yields CDR1 SGHTA and CDR2 FQGNSA. Trimming stripped 5 bases from V and 3 bases from J, with 15 bases between. The CDR3 consists of 15 residues. In DNA, the CDR3 is TGTGCCAGCAGCCCATCCGGAACAGGGACAGATACGCAGTATTTT. It yields the protein CASSPSGTGTDTQYF.

The CDR3 bases are TGTGCCAGCAGGAAGGCCGGGACTAGCGGGAGGTCCACAGATACGCAGTATTTT. Translating it yields CASRKAGTSGRSTDTQYF. The genes are TRBV27 and TRBJ2-3, with 15 bases matching TRBD2. Germline-derived CDR1 and CDR2 are MNHEY and SMNVEV (reference sequence). CDR3 length: 18 amino acids. The ends lost 6 bases at V and 2 bases at J; junction bases unmatched: 9.

This clonotype was counted a few times. The chain has TRBV29-1 and TRBJ2-5; 7 bases map to TRBD1. Germline assignment: CDR1 SQVTM and CDR2 ANQGSEA. Losses at the gene ends were 4 bases for V and 3 bases for J; bases not matched to a gene: 2. The CDR3 loop spans 12 amino acids. The CDR3 region is CSVAQGKETQYF. DNA for the CDR3: TGCAGCGTTGCACAGGGGAAAGAGACCCAGTACTTC.

CDR3 sequence: CASNPDRGRTDTQYF. In DNA, the CDR3 is TGTGCCAGCAACCCGGACAGGGGGCGAACAGATACGCAGTATTTT. The genes are TRBV12-3 or TRBV12-4 and TRBJ2-3, with TRBD1 matching over 11 bases. This CDR3 spans 15 amino acids. With V trimmed by 7 bases and J by 3 bases, 6 bases remained unmatched.

As to this clonotype: The junction differs from germline at one of its ends, possibly a read error. This chain connects TRBV20-1 to TRBJ2-4; 8 positions agree with TRBD2. Germline assignment: CDR1 DFQATT and CDR2 SNEGSKA (reference sequence). The CDR3 sequence is 17 residues long. The CDR3 DNA is TGCTGTGCTAGGAAAAGTTTACTAGCGGAAATTGCGGACATTCAGTACTTC. Its protein product is CCARKSLLAEIADIQYF.

The genes are TRBV7-2 and TRBJ1-1, with 7 nucleotides matching TRBD1. The ends lost 6 bases at V and 4 bases at J; junction bases unmatched: 11. The germline CDR1 and CDR2 sequences are SGHTA and FQGNSA. This CDR3 has 15 amino acids. CDR3 sequence (DNA): TGTGCCAGCAGACGCGGACAGGACGTCCGCACTGAAGCTTTCTTT. Protein sequence: CASRRGQDVRTEAFF.

A few counts support this clonotype. This CDR3 is CASRGTGGAFYNEQFF. DNA of the CDR3: TGTGCCAGCAGAGGGACAGGGGGCGCTTTCTACAATGAGCAGTTCTTC. The rearrangement uses TRBV12-3 or TRBV12-4 and TRBJ2-1; 12 bases are shared with TRBD1. With 6 bases clipped from V and 3 bases from J, the junction kept 6 bases outside the gene matches. CDR3 length: 16 amino acids.

This clonotype was seen a handful of times. This may be a read error: a much more frequent sequence differs by one nucleotide. This chain connects TRBV7-2 to TRBJ2-1; the match to TRBD2 covers 8 bases. V trimming: 3 bases; J trimming: 4 bases; junction bases outside the gene matches: 2. The CDR3 contains 14 residues. Germline CDR1 and CDR2: SGHTA and FQGNSA. The CDR3 region is CASSLTSAYNEQFF. CDR3 nucleotide sequence: TGTGCCAGCAGCTTGACTAGCGCATACAATGAGCAGTTCTTC. Full variable domain (remainder filled in from reference TRBV7-2 and TRBJ2-1): GAGVSQSPSNKVTEKGKDVELRCDPISGHTALYWYRQSLGQGLEFLIYFQGNSAPDKSGLPSDRFSAERTGGSVSTLTIQRTQQEDSAVYLCASSLTSAYNEQFFGPGTRLTVL.

This chain uses TRBV24-1 with TRBJ2-1; 12 bases agree with TRBD2. Germline CDR1 reads KGHDR; CDR2 reads SFDVKD. The CDR3 totals 17 residues. V was clipped by 6 bases and J by 1 base; unmatched bases: 6. DNA for the CDR3: TGTGCCACCAGTACAACTAGCGGGAGGAAGTCCTACAATGAGCAGTTCTTC. Encoded protein: CATSTTSGRKSYNEQFF.

The chain links TRBV20-1 to TRBJ2-1; D may correspond to TRBD1 or TRBD2 (5 bases each). Trimming took off 5 bases at V and 7 bases at J, with 12 bases between the two ends. CDR1 DFQATT and CDR2 SNEGSKA come from the germline V gene (reference sequence). This CDR3 has 12 residues. In DNA form, the CDR3 reads TGCAGTGCTCGGGACGGTGGGAATGAGCAGTTCTTC. Protein product: CSARDGGNEQFF.

The V and J genes are TRBV30 and TRBJ2-3, with D hard to call. Germline V CDR1 and CDR2: GTSNPN, SVGIG (reference sequence). Between the trimmed V and J ends, which lost 1 base and 4 bases, there was a span of 9 bases. The CDR3 runs 13 residues. The DNA of the CDR3 is TGTGCCTGGAGTGAGCCGGGCTCAGATACGCAGTATTTT. Protein sequence: CAWSEPGSDTQYF. The full variable domain, rest sourced from reference TRBV30 and TRBJ2-3, is SQTIHQWPATLVQPVGSPLSLECTVEGTSNPNLYWYRQAAGRGLQLLFYSVGIGQISSEVPQNLSASRPQDRQFILSSKKLLLSDSGFYLCAWSEPGSDTQYFGPGTRLTVL.

This clonotype has a handful of counts. The chain links TRBV7-8 to TRBJ2-1; 10 bases map to TRBD2. The V and J ends lost 1 base and 10 bases, in that order; junction bases with no gene match: 7. The CDR3 has 15 residues. The V gene's germline CDR1 is SGHVS and CDR2 FQNEAQ. This chain's CDR3 is CASSLDGLAVGEQFF. The CDR3 DNA reads TGTGCCAGCAGCTTAGACGGACTAGCGGTCGGGGAGCAGTTCTTC. Supplemented by reference TRBV7-8 and TRBJ2-1, the full variable domain reads GAGVSQSPRYKVAKRGQDVALRCDPISGHVSLFWYQQALGQGPEFLTYFQNEAQLDKSGLPSDRFFAERPEGSVSTLKIQRTQQEDSAVYLCASSLDGLAVGEQFFGPGTRLTVL.

This clonotype was found a few times. The rearrangement uses TRBV10-3 and TRBJ1-6; 7 nucleotides match TRBD1. The CDR3 contains 14 residues. The germline CDR1 and CDR2 sequences are ENHRY and SYGVKD. J was trimmed by 7 bases and V by 7 bases; bases with no gene match: 7. The chain's CDR3 is CAITTGTENSPLHF. The CDR3 coding sequence is TGTGCCATCACCACCGGGACAGAGAATTCACCCCTCCACTTT.

The chain is built from TRBV29-1 and TRBJ2-7; no definite D call. The germline V gene encodes CDR1 SQVTM and CDR2 ANQGSEA. Between the trimmed V and J ends, which lost 2 bases and 1 base, there was a span of 6 bases. This CDR3 spans 12 amino acids. The CDR3 DNA is TGCAGCGTTGAAACTGGTTCCTACGAGCAGTACTTC. Translating it yields CSVETGSYEQYF.

The chain employs TRBV10-3 and TRBJ1-1; maybe TRBD1 (5 bases). Trimming shortened V by 0 bases and J by 4 bases, and 12 bases separated the two germline ends. This CDR3 has 15 amino acids. Germline V gene data show CDR1 as ENHRY and CDR2 as SYGVKD. The CDR3 DNA reads TGTGCCATCAGTGAGTCGGAGGGGTTGGGCACTGAAGCTTTCTTT. It encodes CAISESEGLGTEAFF.